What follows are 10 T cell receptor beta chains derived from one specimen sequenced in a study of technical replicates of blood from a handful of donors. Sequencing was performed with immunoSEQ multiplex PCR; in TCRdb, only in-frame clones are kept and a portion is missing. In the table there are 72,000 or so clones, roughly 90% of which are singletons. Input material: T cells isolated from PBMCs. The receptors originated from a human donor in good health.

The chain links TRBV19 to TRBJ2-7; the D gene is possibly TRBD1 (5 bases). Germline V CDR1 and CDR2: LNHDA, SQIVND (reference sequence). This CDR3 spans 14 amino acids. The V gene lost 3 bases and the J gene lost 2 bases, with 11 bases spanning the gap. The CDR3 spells CASSIQGIAYEQYF. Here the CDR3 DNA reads TGTGCCAGTAGTATTCAGGGCATAGCCTACGAGCAGTACTTC.

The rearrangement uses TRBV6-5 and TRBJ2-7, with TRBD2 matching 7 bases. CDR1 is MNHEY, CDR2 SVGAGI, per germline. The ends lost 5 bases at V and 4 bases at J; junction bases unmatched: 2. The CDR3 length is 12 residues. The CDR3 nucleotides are TGTGCCAGCAGTACGGGGGGATACGAGCAGTACTTC. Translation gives CASSTGGYEQYF.

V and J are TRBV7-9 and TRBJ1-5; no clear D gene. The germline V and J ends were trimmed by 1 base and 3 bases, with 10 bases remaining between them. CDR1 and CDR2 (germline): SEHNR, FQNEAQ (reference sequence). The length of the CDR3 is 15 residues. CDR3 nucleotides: TGTGCCAGCAGCTTAGGGTCAGGTTTCAATCAGCCCCAGCATTTT. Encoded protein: CASSLGSGFNQPQHF.

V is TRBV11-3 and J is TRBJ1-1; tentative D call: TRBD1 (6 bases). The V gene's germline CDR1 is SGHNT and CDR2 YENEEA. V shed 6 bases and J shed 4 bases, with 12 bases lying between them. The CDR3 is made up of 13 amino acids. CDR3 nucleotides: TGTGCCAGCAGGGGGGGGGCTGGCACTGAAGCTTTCTTT. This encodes CASRGGAGTEAFF.

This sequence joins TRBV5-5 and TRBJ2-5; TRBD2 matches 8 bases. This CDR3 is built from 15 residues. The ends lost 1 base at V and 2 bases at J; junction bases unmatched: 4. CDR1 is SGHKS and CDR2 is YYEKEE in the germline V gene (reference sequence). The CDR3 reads CASSLRGLAQETQYF. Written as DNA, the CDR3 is TGTGCCAGCAGCTTGCGAGGACTAGCTCAAGAGACCCAGTACTTC.

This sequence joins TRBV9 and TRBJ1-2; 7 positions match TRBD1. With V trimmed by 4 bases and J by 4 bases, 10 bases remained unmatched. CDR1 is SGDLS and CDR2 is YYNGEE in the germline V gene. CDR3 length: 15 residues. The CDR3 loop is CASSSDSGTVYGYTF. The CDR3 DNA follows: TGTGCCAGCAGCTCAGACTCCGGGACAGTCTATGGCTACACCTTC.

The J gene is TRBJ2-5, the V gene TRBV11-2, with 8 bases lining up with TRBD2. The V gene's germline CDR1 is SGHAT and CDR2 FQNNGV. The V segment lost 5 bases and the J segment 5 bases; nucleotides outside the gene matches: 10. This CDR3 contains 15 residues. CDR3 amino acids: CASSPLREGRETQYF. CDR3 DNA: TGTGCCAGCAGCCCTCTTCGGGAGGGCCGGGAGACCCAGTACTTC. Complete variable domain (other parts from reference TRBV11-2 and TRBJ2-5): EAGVAQSPRYKIIEKRQSVAFWCNPISGHATLYWYQQILGQGPKLLIQFQNNGVVDDSQLPKDRFSAERLKGVDSTLKIQPAKLEDSAVYLCASSPLREGRETQYFGPGTRLLVL.

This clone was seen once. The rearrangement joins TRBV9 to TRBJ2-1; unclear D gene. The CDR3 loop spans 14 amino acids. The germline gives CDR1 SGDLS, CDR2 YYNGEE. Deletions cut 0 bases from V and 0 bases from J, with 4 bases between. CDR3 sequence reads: CASSVGSSYNEQFF. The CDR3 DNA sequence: TGTGCCAGCAGCGTAGGCAGCTCCTACAATGAGCAGTTCTTC. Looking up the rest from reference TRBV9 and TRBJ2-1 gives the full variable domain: DSGVTQTPKHLITATGQRVTLRCSPRSGDLSVYWYQQSLDQGLQFLIQYYNGEERAKGNILERFSAQQFPDLHSELNLSSLELGDSALYFCASSVGSSYNEQFFGPGTRLTVL.

The CDR3 protein is CASSWDRVRPGQPQHF. The CDR3 coding sequence is TGTGCCAGCAGTTGGGACAGGGTGAGACCGGGGCAGCCCCAGCATTTT. The chain joins TRBV28 to TRBJ1-5; 9 bases line up with TRBD1. The V segment lost 4 bases and the J segment 7 bases; nucleotides outside the gene matches: 11. The germline V gene has CDR1 MDHEN and CDR2 SYDVKM. This CDR3 has 16 residues.

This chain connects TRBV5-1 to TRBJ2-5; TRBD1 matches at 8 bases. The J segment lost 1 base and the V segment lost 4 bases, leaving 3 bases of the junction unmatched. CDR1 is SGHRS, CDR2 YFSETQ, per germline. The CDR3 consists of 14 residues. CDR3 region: CASSGGQGQETQYF. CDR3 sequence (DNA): TGCGCCAGCAGCGGTGGACAGGGCCAAGAGACCCAGTACTTC.